This T cell receptor (beta chain) was sequenced during a study of blood T cells in healthy people across ages. Deletions cut 0 bases from V and 8 bases from J, with 19 bases between. Germline V gene sequence: CDR1 MNHNS, CDR2 SASEGT. CDR3 length: 16 residues. With a J-beta primer mix and a sample-barcoded 5' primer, a second PCR ran 7 to 11 cycles. TCRdb reprocessed the 5' RACE reads with MiXCR, giving one entry per CDR3 protein. This table holds 1.5 million to 2 million distinct CDR3 sequences, approximately 50% found once. In regard to this clonotype: What it recognizes is unknown.

Study-wide findings and caveats: Per million T cells, TCR beta diversity dropped roughly linearly as age increased. Aged donors had fewer naive CD4+ cells and lower diversity than long-lived donors.

The chain combines TRBV6-1 with TRBJ1-2; unclear D gene. The sequence came from a woman between 40 and 50 years old in good health. Source material: blood. CDR3 loop: CASSEAVSRSTGGYTF. The CDR3 DNA follows: TGTGCCAGCAGTGAAGCGGTATCCAGATCTACCGGGGGCTACACCTTC.